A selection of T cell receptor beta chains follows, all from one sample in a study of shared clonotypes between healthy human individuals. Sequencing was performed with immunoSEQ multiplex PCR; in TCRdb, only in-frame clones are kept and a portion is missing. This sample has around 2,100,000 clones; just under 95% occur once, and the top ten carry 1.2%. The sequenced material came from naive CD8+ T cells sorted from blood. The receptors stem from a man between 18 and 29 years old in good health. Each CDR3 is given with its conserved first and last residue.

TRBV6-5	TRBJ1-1	CASSYSASHTEAFF
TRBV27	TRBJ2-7	CASSLSGTREQYF
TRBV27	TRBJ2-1	CASSSPGTSGILEQFF
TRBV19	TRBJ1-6	CASSVALGDSPLHF
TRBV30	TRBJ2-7	CAWSVTQRRPYEQYF
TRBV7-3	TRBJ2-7	CASSDVGGQEQYF
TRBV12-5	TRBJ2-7	CASGLVLINEQYF
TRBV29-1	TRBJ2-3	CSATISGGTDTQYF
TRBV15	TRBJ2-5	CATSISDSYQETQYF
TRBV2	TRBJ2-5	CASSPYWGQETQYF
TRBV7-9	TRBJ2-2	CASRRGNNTGELFF
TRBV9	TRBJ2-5	CASSVFESQETQYF
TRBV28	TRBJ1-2	CASSRPENYGYTF
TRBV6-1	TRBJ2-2	CASSELVWGGELFF
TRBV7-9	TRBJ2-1	CASGSQEGEEQFF
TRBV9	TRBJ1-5	CASSGGQGAQPQHF
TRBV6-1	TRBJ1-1	CASRGQAEAFF
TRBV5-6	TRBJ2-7	CASTFGPGLEDEQYF
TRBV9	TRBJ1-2	CASSPQDGYTF
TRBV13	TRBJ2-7	CASSPPSGWESYEQYF
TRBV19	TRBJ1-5	CASSRGQGLVQPQHF
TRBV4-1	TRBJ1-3	CASSQQILREGSGNTIYF
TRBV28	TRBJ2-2	CASSRMPGANTGELFF
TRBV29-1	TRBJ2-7	CSALPPYRDTLGEQYF
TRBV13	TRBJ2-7	CASSLGLAGAGTPSYEQYF
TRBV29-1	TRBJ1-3	CSVAGRGLDSGNTIYF
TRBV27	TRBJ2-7	CASSLNSYEQYF
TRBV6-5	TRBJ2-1	CASWGAAGASNEQFF
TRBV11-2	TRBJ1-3	CASSLWGLSESGNTIYF
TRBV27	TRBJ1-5	CASSLQGYQPQHF
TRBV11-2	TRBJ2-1	CASSISGGADEQFF
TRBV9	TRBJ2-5	CASSVASGQRQETQYF
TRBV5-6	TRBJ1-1	CASSFAGGTEAFF
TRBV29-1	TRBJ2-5	CSAIGQGTVLHQETQYF
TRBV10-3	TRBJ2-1	CAISEFRLAGGPVHEQFF
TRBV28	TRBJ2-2	CASSVGRNTGELFF
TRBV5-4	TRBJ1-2	CASSDTGLEGYTF
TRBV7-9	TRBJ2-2	CASSLVGQRNTGELFF
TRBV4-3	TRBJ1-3	CASSQEEHYTIYF
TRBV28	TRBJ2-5	CASSLPGLVKETQYF
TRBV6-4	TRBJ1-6	CARVTNSPLHF
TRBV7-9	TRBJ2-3	CASSSGLAGGYTDTQYF
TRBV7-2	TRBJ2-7	CASSLYLTYEQYF
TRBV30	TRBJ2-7	CAWSGTTGDEQYF
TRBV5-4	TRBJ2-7	CASSWGDRAYEQYF
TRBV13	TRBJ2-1	CASSIGQGGYNEQFF
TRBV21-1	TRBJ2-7	CASSNVFQGGAEQYF
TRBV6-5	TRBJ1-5	CASSSDPSPGQPQHF
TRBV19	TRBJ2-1	CASSPIAGSLGEQFF
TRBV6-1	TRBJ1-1	CASGGVNTEAFF
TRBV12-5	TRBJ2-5	CASGSQGAGTQYF
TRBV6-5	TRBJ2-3	CASSQGSGDTQYF
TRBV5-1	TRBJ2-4	CASSGQGYDIQYF
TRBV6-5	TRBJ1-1	CASRAGVGTEAFF
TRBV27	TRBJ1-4	CASSLLKGLEGEKLFF